This T cell receptor (beta chain) comes out of a study of response to subunit inactivated influenza vaccine. General study findings and limits: Every seasonal influenza vaccination brings in few new T cells, the authors suggested.

To note about this clonotype: Antigen: not known.

Trimming took 4 bases from V and 0 from J, leaving 10 bases between them. Germline V lookup: CDR1 LGHNA, CDR2 YSLEER. This CDR3 contains 15 residues. TCRdb analysed the RT-PCR reads with MiXCR anew, one entry per CDR3 protein. Altogether 650,000 to 800,000 distinct CDR3 sequences are present, about 14% being singletons, with the ten largest covering roughly 6.4%. Source: PBMCs from blood, taken roughly 2 weeks before vaccination. This TCR came from a man aged 45-65 years who received an inactivated influenza vaccine. The chain links TRBV4-3 to TRBJ2-1; weak D call: TRBD2 (6 bases). The CDR3 coding sequence is TGCGCCAGCAGCCTATGGGGGGACTCCTACAATGAGCAGTTCTTC. As protein: CASSLWGDSYNEQFF.